The sequence of this T cell receptor beta chain was determined in a study of T cells in Graves' hyperthyroidism and ophthalmopathy. This clonotype was recorded at least ten times. Antigen: not known. The CDR3 runs 14 residues. Looked up from germline, CDR1 is SGHTA and CDR2 is FQGNSA. Deletions cut 1 base from V and 0 bases from J, with 3 bases between. RNA transcripts yielded amplified TCR beta CDR3 regions. Primed by the HTBI set, a first-round RT-PCR was run on the TCR CDR3. MiXCR, run by TCRdb on the multiplex PCR reads, gives a single entry per CDR3 protein. Of 350,000 to 400,000 distinct CDR3 sequences listed, about 18% are singletons. Regarding the study as a whole: Stable hyperthyroidism was separated from ophthalmopathy by a model based on 13 V-J features.

This sequence joins TRBV7-2 and TRBJ2-2, with D unclear. The clonotype was recovered from a woman between 18 and 29 years old with Graves' hyperthyroidism. The specimen sequenced was blood. CDR3 sequence reads: CASSLVPNTGELFF. The CDR3 nucleotides read TGTGCCAGCAGCTTAGTTCCGAACACCGGGGAGCTGTTTTTT.